A single sample gave rise to the 8 T cell receptor beta chains below, sequenced in a study of T cells in Graves' hyperthyroidism and ophthalmopathy. RNA transcripts served as the template for amplifying TCR beta CDR3 regions. HTBI primers were used for first-round RT-PCR of the TCR CDR3. A single record per CDR3 protein comes from TCRdb applying MiXCR to the multiplex PCR reads. The table includes some 760,000 distinct CDR3 sequences, 13% to 15% detected once. Sequenced: blood. These receptor sequences come from a woman between 18 and 29 years old with Graves' hyperthyroidism.

The V gene is TRBV27, the J gene TRBJ2-1; tentative D call: TRBD2 (7 bases). The length of the CDR3 is 16 residues. V lost 5 bases and J 6 bases, leaving 20 bases between the germline ends. Germline CDR1 is MNHEY and CDR2 is SMNVEV (reference sequence). The CDR3 DNA sequence: TGTGCCAGCAGTGAGGGAACAGGGAGACTAGCCAATGAGCAGTTCTTC. Translation gives CASSEGTGRLANEQFF.

This clonotype was observed at least ten times. V is TRBV15 and J is TRBJ1-1; weak D call: TRBD1 (5 bases). V lost 0 bases to trimming and J lost 2 bases, with 7 bases between them. CDR1 and CDR2 (germline): LNHNV, YYDKDF (reference sequence). This CDR3 comprises 14 residues. This chain's CDR3 is CATSRDRANTEAFF. CDR3 sequence (DNA): TGTGCCACCAGCAGAGACAGGGCTAACACTGAAGCTTTCTTT.

This chain uses TRBV11-1 with TRBJ2-1; possibly TRBD2 for D (6 bases). V was cut by 2 bases and J by 4 bases, with 9 bases left in between. This CDR3 is built from 14 residues. Germline lookup yields CDR1 SGHAT and CDR2 FQDESV (reference sequence). DNA for the CDR3: TGTGCCAGCAGCTTAACTAGCAGATACAATGAGCAGTTCTTC. Residues: CASSLTSRYNEQFF.

The chain carries TRBV19 and TRBJ1-2, with no clear D. V was trimmed by 5 bases and J by 3 bases, leaving 16 bases between them. The CDR3 totals 15 residues. Per germline, CDR1 LNHDA and CDR2 SQIVND (reference sequence). The CDR3 here is CASSLYTIPDYGYTF. CDR3 sequence (DNA): TGTGCCAGTAGTCTCTACACGATCCCCGACTATGGCTACACCTTC.

This clonotype has a count of ten or more. The V gene is TRBV28, the J gene TRBJ1-5; TRBD1 matches 8 bases. V was clipped by 5 bases and J by 6 bases; unmatched bases: 9. Germline CDR1 and CDR2: MDHEN and SYDVKM. The CDR3 is made up of 15 amino acids. CDR3 region: CASSPEGQVGQPQHF. CDR3 in DNA: TGTGCCAGCAGTCCAGAGGGACAGGTGGGTCAGCCCCAGCATTTT. The variable domain in full, with the rest retrieved from reference TRBV28 and TRBJ1-5, is DVKVTQSSRYLVKRTGEKVFLECVQDMDHENMFWYRQDPGLGLRLIYFSYDVKMKEKGDIPEGYSVSREKKERFSLILESASTNQTSMYLCASSPEGQVGQPQHFGDGTRLSIL.

The table lists this clonotype with many counts. This chain joins TRBV12-3 or TRBV12-4 and TRBJ2-2, with 11 bases fitting TRBD1. The CDR3 is 15 residues long. Trimming at V came to 4 bases and at J to 5 bases, leaving 3 bases not matched to a gene. The CDR3 loop reads CASSSRDRGTGELFF. In DNA, the CDR3 is TGTGCCAGCAGTTCACGGGACAGGGGGACCGGGGAGCTGTTTTTT.

The CDR3, as DNA: TGCGCCAGCAGCCAAGGGGGCTCGGGGGTGGGGGAGCTGTTTTTT. Residues: CASSQGGSGVGELFF. The chain combines TRBV4-3 with TRBJ2-2; D possibly corresponds to TRBD2 (6 bases). This CDR3 region has 15 residues. Deletions cut 1 base from V and 8 bases from J, with 14 bases between. CDR1 LGHNA and CDR2 YSLEER come from the germline V gene.

This clonotype was seen more than once but under ten times. The chain joins TRBV27 to TRBJ1-2; tentative D call: TRBD1 (5 bases). Germline CDR1 is MNHEY and CDR2 is SMNVEV (reference sequence). V gave up 3 bases and J gave up 8 bases, with 16 bases separating them. This CDR3 spans 14 amino acids. Written as DNA, the CDR3 is TGTGCCAGCAGTTTTTCGCAGGGATCGAGGGGCTACACCTTC. It codes for CASSFSQGSRGYTF.